Below, 19 T cell receptor beta chains from the same sample are listed, as sequenced in a study of T cell responses to AZD1222 COVID-19 vaccine. Profiled with immunoSEQ multiplex PCR; TCRdb holds only in-frame clones, not every one. The repertoire holds some 130,000 clones, with 85% to 90% as singletons. The specimen was peripheral blood, collected on day 0 of AZD1222 vaccination. Every receptor here comes from an adult in good health.

V is TRBV6-2 or TRBV6-3 and J is TRBJ1-1, with no clear D. CDR3 length equals 11 residues. Germline CDR1 is MNHEY and CDR2 is SVGEGT. V was trimmed by 1 base and J by 6 bases, leaving 3 bases between them. The CDR3 DNA is TGTGCCAGCAGTTACTATTCTGAAGCTTTCTTT. Translation gives CASSYYSEAFF.

The chain employs TRBV12-3 or TRBV12-4 and TRBJ2-1; no definite D call. The CDR3 sequence is 12 residues long. V was shortened by 6 bases and J by 5 bases, with 8 bases between the two germline ends. The CDR3, as DNA: TGTGCCAGCAGCCCCTGGGACAATGAGCAGTTCTTC. Its translation is CASSPWDNEQFF.

The V call is TRBV7-2, the J call TRBJ2-7, with a weak D call TRBD2 (6 bases). Trimming removed 1 base at V and 1 base at J, with 20 bases between. Germline loops: CDR1 SGHTA, CDR2 FQGNSA. CDR3 length equals 18 residues. The CDR3: CASSLVGPGLRASYEQYF. The CDR3 DNA reads as TGTGCCAGCAGCTTAGTTGGGCCGGGACTTCGGGCTTCCTACGAGCAGTACTTC.

The DNA for the CDR3 is TGTGCCAGCAGCCGGACGCAGGGACAGGGCTACGAGCAGTACTTC. Translating gives CASSRTQGQGYEQYF. The chain combines TRBV5-4 with TRBJ2-7, with 9 bases aligning to TRBD1. The CDR3 is 15 residues long. Germline V gives CDR1 SGHNT, CDR2 YYREEE (reference sequence). V lost 4 bases to trimming and J lost 3 bases; unmatched junction nucleotides: 8. The full variable domain, rest sourced from reference TRBV5-4 and TRBJ2-7, is ETGVTQSPTHLIKTRGQQVTLRCSSQSGHNTVSWYQQALGQGPQFIFQYYREEENGRGNFPPRFSGLQFPNYSSELNVNALELDDSALYLCASSRTQGQGYEQYFGPGTRLTVT.

For the CDR3, the DNA is TGTGCCAGCAGTTACTCGAAGGGACACGGTGATCGGGGGGAGCTGTTTTTT. Amino acids: CASSYSKGHGDRGELFF. This sequence joins TRBV6-2 or TRBV6-3 and TRBJ2-2; the D gene is possibly TRBD1 (6 bases). Trimming removed 0 bases at V and 8 bases at J, with 19 bases between. Germline CDR1 is MNHEY and CDR2 is SVGEGT. This CDR3 spans 17 amino acids.

The chain joins TRBV5-1 to TRBJ1-1; D may be TRBD1 (5 bases). Looked up from germline, CDR1 is SGHRS and CDR2 is YFSETQ. The CDR3 sequence is 14 residues long. V lost 1 base and J 2 bases, leaving 9 bases between the germline ends. The CDR3 nucleotides are TGCGCCAGCAGCTTGCAGGGCGCCAACACTGAAGCTTTCTTT. It translates to CASSLQGANTEAFF.

This clone was recorded only once. The chain carries TRBV7-9 and TRBJ1-2, with 8 bases fitting TRBD1. The CDR3 spans 14 residues. CDR1 and CDR2 from the germline V gene are SEHNR and FQNEAQ (reference sequence). J was trimmed by 4 bases and V by 5 bases; bases with no gene match: 6. The CDR3, as DNA: TGTGCCAGCAGCGTAGGAGGGACAGGCTATGGCTACACCTTC. It translates to CASSVGGTGYGYTF.

The rearrangement links TRBV4-2 to TRBJ2-2; no firm D call. The CDR3 is 12 amino acids. V lost 5 bases and J lost 4, with 5 bases in between. Germline loops: CDR1 LGHNA, CDR2 YNFKEQ. This chain's CDR3 is CASSWITGELFF. Here the CDR3 DNA reads TGTGCCAGCAGCTGGATCACCGGGGAGCTGTTTTTT.

This chain joins TRBV27 and TRBJ1-1; TRBD1 aligns across 8 bases. CDR1 MNHEY and CDR2 SMNVEV come from the germline V gene (reference sequence). Unmatched junction bases numbered 9, after V lost 5 bases and J lost 4 bases. CDR3 length: 15 residues. For the CDR3, the DNA is TGTGCCAGCAGTCCGGGACAGGAGTTTGGCACTGAAGCTTTCTTT. Its translation is CASSPGQEFGTEAFF.

Only one count was recorded for this clone. The chain joins TRBV5-5 to TRBJ1-1; D is unclear. The CDR3 has 11 residues. V shed 1 base and J shed 6 bases, with 4 bases lying between them. The germline gives CDR1 SGHKS, CDR2 YYEKEE (reference sequence). The CDR3 spells CASSLRSEAFF. In DNA, the CDR3 is TGTGCCAGCAGCTTGAGGTCTGAAGCTTTCTTT.

The V call is TRBV7-9, the J call TRBJ1-1; D is ambiguous. There are 14 residues in the CDR3. The germline V gene encodes CDR1 SEHNR and CDR2 FQNEAQ (reference sequence). Trimming removed 3 bases at V and 4 bases at J, with 12 bases between. The CDR3 reads CASSFTGQGTEAFF. The DNA for the CDR3 is TGTGCCAGCAGCTTTACCGGCCAAGGCACTGAAGCTTTCTTT.

The chain uses TRBV2 and TRBJ2-7; unclear D gene. With 3 bases removed from V and 3 bases from J, the gap between germline ends came to 15 bases. CDR1 is SNHLY, CDR2 FYNNEI, per germline. The CDR3 has 15 residues. CDR3 in DNA: TGTGCCAGCAGTGAGGTTGAGCAAGCCTTCTACGAGCAGTACTTC. Encoded protein: CASSEVEQAFYEQYF.

The sample holds one count of this clone. This chain connects TRBV5-1 to TRBJ1-2; the match to TRBD1 covers 10 bases. V lost 3 bases and J lost 1; bases outside the gene matches: 9. Germline values: CDR1 SGHRS, CDR2 YFSETQ. CDR3 length equals 17 residues. DNA of the CDR3: TGCGCCAGCAGCTGGATTCCCGGGACAGGGGATAACTATGGCTACACCTTC. Its translation is CASSWIPGTGDNYGYTF. The variable domain in full, completed from reference TRBV5-1 and TRBJ1-2, reads KAGVTQTPRYLIKTRGQQVTLSCSPISGHRSVSWYQQTPGQGLQFLFEYFSETQRNKGNFPGRFSGRQFSNSRSEMNVSTLELGDSALYLCASSWIPGTGDNYGYTFGSGTRLTVV.

The chain carries TRBV19 and TRBJ1-5; 7 bases match TRBD1. This CDR3 contains 13 residues. Trimming took 7 bases from V and 5 from J; bases not matched to a gene: 5. Germline V gene lookup returns CDR1 LNHDA and CDR2 SQIVND (reference sequence). Here the CDR3 DNA reads TGTGCCAGTAACAGGGGATGGGATCAGCCCCAGCATTTT. It specifies CASNRGWDQPQHF.

This rearrangement joins TRBV28 to TRBJ2-2; TRBD2 aligns across 12 bases. With V trimmed by 5 bases and J by 7 bases, 5 bases remained unmatched. This CDR3 has 15 amino acids. The germline V gene encodes CDR1 MDHEN and CDR2 SYDVKM. The CDR3 is CASSLAGGPGGELFF. CDR3 coding DNA: TGTGCCAGCAGTCTAGCGGGGGGGCCTGGCGGGGAGCTGTTTTTT.

The V and J genes are TRBV30 and TRBJ2-3; 10 bases map to TRBD1. J gave up 1 base and V 7 bases, and 8 bases lay outside the gene matches. The CDR3 runs to 15 residues. Per germline, CDR1 GTSNPN and CDR2 SVGIG (reference sequence). DNA for the CDR3: TGTGCCTTGCCTGCCGGGACAGGGGGCACAGATACGCAGTATTTT. As protein: CALPAGTGGTDTQYF.

The chain links TRBV12-3 or TRBV12-4 to TRBJ2-7; TRBD2 aligns across 11 bases. The CDR3 is 13 amino acids. V lost 5 bases to trimming and J lost 10 bases; unmatched junction nucleotides: 7. CDR3 DNA sequence: TGTGCCAGCAGTGAGACTAGCGGGGTAACCCAGTACTTC. It translates to CASSETSGVTQYF.

The rearrangement joins TRBV4-3 to TRBJ2-3; 9 nucleotides align to TRBD2. After removal of 4 bases from V and 4 bases from J, the junction contained 15 bases not matched to a gene. From germline, CDR1 is LGHNA and CDR2 YSLEER. This CDR3 comprises 18 residues. The DNA of the CDR3 is TGCGCCAGCAGCCCTGCGAATTCCGCGCGGGGGGGAGCAGATACGCAGTATTTT. Protein sequence: CASSPANSARGGADTQYF.

CDR3 nucleotides: TGTGCCAGCAGCAGAGCGGGGGGGAAAGAGACCCAGTACTTC. This sequence encodes CASSRAGGKETQYF. The chain recombines TRBV7-9 with TRBJ2-5; 10 nucleotides agree with TRBD2. The V segment lost 5 bases and the J segment 3 bases; nucleotides outside the gene matches: 3. Germline CDR1 and CDR2: SEHNR and FQNEAQ (reference sequence). This CDR3 region has 14 residues.